Presented here are 31 T cell receptor beta chains from one specimen sequenced in a study of cytomegalovirus exposure and HLA in healthy donors. The PCR used 60 Vbeta and 13 Jbeta primers. TCRdb's copy holds only in-frame clones and misses some; the assay was immunoSEQ multiplex PCR. The table has about 130,000 clones, roughly three quarters seen once. Sequenced sample: PBMCs. The receptors here all came from a middle-aged woman in good health and CMV-seronegative.

The rearrangement joins TRBV7-6 to TRBJ1-1, with D perhaps matching TRBD1 (5 bases). The CDR3 spans 15 residues. Germline values: CDR1 SGHVS, CDR2 FNYEAQ. The ends were cut back, 5 bases at V and 1 base at J, with 14 bases in the middle. The DNA for the CDR3 is TGTGCCAGCAGCCAAACAGGACGGAGGAACACTGAAGCTTTCTTT. Its protein is CASSQTGRRNTEAFF.

This clone was counted a single time. V is TRBV11-2 and J is TRBJ2-7, with D perhaps TRBD2 (5 bases). The length of the CDR3 is 14 residues. V shed 6 bases and J shed 0 bases, with 12 bases lying between them. The V gene's germline CDR1 is SGHAT and CDR2 FQNNGV. CDR3 sequence: CASRREDISYEQYF. The CDR3 bases are TGTGCCAGCAGGAGGGAAGACATCTCCTACGAGCAGTACTTC.

This chain uses TRBV4-2 with TRBJ1-2; D gene unclear. The germline CDR1 and CDR2 sequences are LGHNA and YNFKEQ. The CDR3 covers 13 residues. The V gene lost 0 bases and the J gene lost 4 bases, with 6 bases spanning the gap. In DNA form, the CDR3 reads TGTGCCAGCAGCCAAGATAGCGTCTATGGCTACACCTTC. The encoded protein is CASSQDSVYGYTF.

The chain links TRBV6-1 to TRBJ2-1; 9 nucleotides line up with TRBD2. V shed 6 bases, J shed 6 bases, and the junction held 6 bases outside the gene matches. CDR1 and CDR2 from the germline V gene are MNHNS and SASEGT. CDR3 size: 14 residues. In DNA, the CDR3 is TGTGCCAGCAGAACCGGGACTAGCATCAATGAGCAGTTCTTC. It codes for CASRTGTSINEQFF.

This clone was counted once. This chain joins TRBV7-6 and TRBJ2-2, with D maybe TRBD1 (6 bases). V lost 5 bases to trimming and J lost 2 bases, with 15 bases between them. This CDR3 has 16 residues. Germline V lookup: CDR1 SGHVS, CDR2 FNYEAQ. CDR3 bases: TGTGCCAGCAGCCCTTCCGGGACATATAACACCGGGGAGCTGTTTTTT. Its protein is CASSPSGTYNTGELFF.

CDR3 DNA: TGTGCCAGCAGCCGGGGTGGCTCCTACAATGAGCAGTTCTTC. Residues: CASSRGGSYNEQFF. This rearrangement joins TRBV7-8 to TRBJ2-1; maybe TRBD2 (5 bases). Germline CDR1 reads SGHVS; CDR2 reads FQNEAQ. Deletions cut 5 bases from V and 0 bases from J, with 8 bases between. The CDR3 is 14 residues long.

This clone occurred once. The CDR3 region has the DNA TGTGCCAGCAGCTTGGACCAGGGGGCACCTCTAGCCAAAAACATTCAGTACTTC. This translates into CASSLDQGAPLAKNIQYF. The rearrangement links TRBV5-4 to TRBJ2-4, with 8 nucleotides matching TRBD1. CDR3 size: 18 residues. Germline CDR1 and CDR2: SGHNT and YYREEE (reference sequence). The J segment lost 0 bases and the V segment lost 0 bases, leaving 8 bases of the junction unmatched.

This clone was detected only a few times. The chain carries TRBV5-5 and TRBJ1-1; the D gene is possibly TRBD1 (5 bases). Germline V lookup: CDR1 SGHKS, CDR2 YYEKEE (reference sequence). The CDR3 has 12 amino acids. V dropped 1 base and J dropped 9 bases, with 10 bases sitting between them. DNA for the CDR3: TGTGCCAGCAGCTTGTCAGGACATCAAGCTTTCTTT. It encodes CASSLSGHQAFF.

The rearrangement links TRBV29-1 to TRBJ1-6; 10 nucleotides agree with TRBD1. Per the germline V gene, CDR1 is SQVTM and CDR2 is ANQGSEA. The CDR3 consists of 14 residues. The V segment lost 6 bases and the J segment 4 bases; nucleotides outside the gene matches: 3. CDR3 bases: TGCAGCGTGCAGGACAGGGGGTATAATTCACCCCTCCACTTT. Translation gives CSVQDRGYNSPLHF. The full variable domain, its missing parts supplied by reference TRBV29-1 and TRBJ1-6, is SAVISQKPSRDICQRGTSLTIQCQVDSQVTMMFWYRQQPGQSLTLIATANQGSEATYESGFVIDKFPISRPNLTFSTLTVSNMSPEDSSIYLCSVQDRGYNSPLHFGNGTRLTVT.

The V call is TRBV25-1, the J call TRBJ1-2, with D maybe TRBD1 (5 bases). The CDR3 runs to 14 residues. Trimming removed 10 bases at V and 6 bases at J, with 21 bases between. The germline V gene encodes CDR1 MGHDK and CDR2 SYGVNS. CDR3 nucleotide sequence: TGTGCCACCCGAAGCACGGGGACTTTGCATGGCTACACCTTC. It encodes CATRSTGTLHGYTF.

J is TRBJ1-2 and V is TRBV28, with 9 bases matching TRBD1. CDR1 is MDHEN, CDR2 SYDVKM, per germline. The CDR3 loop spans 17 amino acids. V lost 6 bases and J lost 4; bases outside the gene matches: 15. The CDR3: CASRRPGQGNLGYGYTF. Here the CDR3 DNA reads TGTGCCAGCAGGAGGCCGGGACAGGGTAACCTAGGCTATGGCTACACCTTC.

The genes are TRBV6-1 and TRBJ1-3; D call uncertain. Germline V gene sequence: CDR1 MNHNS, CDR2 SASEGT. V gave up 7 bases and J gave up 0 bases, with 10 bases separating them. The CDR3 loop spans 14 amino acids. CDR3 loop: CASMGIFSGNTIYF. CDR3 bases: TGTGCCAGCATGGGCATTTTCTCTGGAAACACCATATATTTT.

The chain employs TRBV6-6 and TRBJ1-1; D ambiguous. The CDR3 loop spans 12 amino acids. Between the trimmed V and J ends, which lost 3 bases and 1 base, there was a span of 3 bases. Germline V lookup: CDR1 MNHNY, CDR2 SVGAGI (reference sequence). Written as DNA, the CDR3 is TGTGCCAGCAGTTATCAGAACACTGAAGCTTTCTTT. Translating it yields CASSYQNTEAFF.

J is TRBJ2-7 and V is TRBV29-1; TRBD1 is a possible D gene (6 bases). This CDR3 is built from 14 residues. Deletions cut 2 bases from V and 0 bases from J, with 11 bases between. Germline values: CDR1 SQVTM, CDR2 ANQGSEA. The CDR3 protein is CSVELPGHSYEQYF. CDR3 DNA: TGCAGCGTTGAATTACCGGGACACTCCTACGAGCAGTACTTC.

This clone was observed a single time. This chain links TRBV5-6 with TRBJ1-2, with TRBD1 matching over 8 bases. J was trimmed by 4 bases and V by 1 base; bases with no gene match: 6. CDR1 and CDR2 (germline): SGHDT, YYEEEE. This CDR3 contains 15 residues. CDR3: CASSLWETGAYGYTF. The CDR3 DNA follows: TGTGCCAGCAGCTTGTGGGAGACAGGGGCCTATGGCTACACCTTC.

The genes are TRBV4-3 and TRBJ2-3; possible D gene TRBD2, 7 bases. Trimming cost V 2 bases and J 5 bases, with 20 bases left between them. The germline V gene encodes CDR1 LGHNA and CDR2 YSLEER. The CDR3 runs to 17 residues. The DNA for the CDR3 is TGCGCCAGCAGCCAACTCTTAGGGGGGGCAAAGGAAGATACGCAGTATTTT. Its protein product is CASSQLLGGAKEDTQYF.

This clone occurred a few times. This sequence joins TRBV7-2 and TRBJ1-2, with 10 positions matching TRBD1. The germline V gene has CDR1 SGHTA and CDR2 FQGNSA. This CDR3 region has 15 residues. With 7 bases clipped from V and 7 bases from J, the junction kept 12 bases outside the gene matches. CDR3 sequence: CASTTGTGDRVGYTF. The CDR3 DNA is TGTGCCAGCACCACCGGGACAGGGGATAGGGTTGGCTACACCTTC.

The chain employs TRBV5-1 and TRBJ2-3, with 8 bases identical to TRBD1. The CDR3 is 17 residues long. With V trimmed by 0 bases and J by 6 bases, 12 bases remained unmatched. Germline V gives CDR1 SGHRS, CDR2 YFSETQ. The CDR3 loop reads CASSLGGLRTGGDTQYF. CDR3 DNA sequence: TGCGCCAGCAGCTTGGGGGGTCTAAGAACAGGGGGGGATACGCAGTATTTT.

The chain employs TRBV15 and TRBJ1-2; D is possibly TRBD1 (5 bases). The CDR3 totals 17 residues. The germline V gene encodes CDR1 LNHNV and CDR2 YYDKDF (reference sequence). V was clipped by 0 bases and J by 6 bases, with 20 bases between them. The CDR3 reads CATSRDPRSGDRNGYTF. The CDR3, as DNA: TGTGCCACCAGCAGAGACCCCCGTTCGGGGGATCGAAATGGCTACACCTTC.

The rearrangement uses TRBV30 and TRBJ1-6; TRBD1 matches 10 bases. Germline V gene sequence: CDR1 GTSNPN, CDR2 SVGIG (reference sequence). V dropped 5 bases and J dropped 9; count of bases not matched to a gene: 10. This CDR3 has 15 amino acids. This CDR3 reads CAWEWGTGESSPLHF. The CDR3 bases are TGTGCCTGGGAATGGGGGACAGGGGAGAGTTCACCCCTCCACTTT.

This clone was detected a few times. The genes are TRBV5-1 and TRBJ2-1; 10 bases align to TRBD2. CDR1 and CDR2 from the germline V gene are SGHRS and YFSETQ. The CDR3 has 16 amino acids. The junction had 10 bases not matched to a gene; V was cut back by 1 base and J by 9 bases. The CDR3 here is CASSLQPSGGAGEQFF. In nucleotides, the CDR3 is TGCGCCAGCAGCTTGCAACCAAGCGGGGGGGCCGGTGAGCAGTTCTTC.

The CDR3 DNA sequence: TGTGCCAGCACCTTGGACAGGGCGGATGAGCAGTTCTTC. This codes for CASTLDRADEQFF. This chain uses TRBV6-1 with TRBJ2-1; 8 nucleotides agree with TRBD1. The CDR3 runs to 13 residues. The V gene end was trimmed by 7 bases and the J gene end by 8 bases; junction bases not matched to a gene: 7. Germline V gene sequence: CDR1 MNHNS, CDR2 SASEGT.

This clone appeared once. V is TRBV29-1 and J is TRBJ2-3; a possible D gene is TRBD1 (6 bases). V was shortened by 0 bases and J by 1 base, with 14 bases between the two germline ends. The CDR3 is 16 residues long. The germline CDR1 and CDR2 sequences are SQVTM and ANQGSEA. The CDR3 loop is CSVEDLTGSGTDTQYF. The CDR3 coding sequence is TGCAGCGTTGAAGACCTTACAGGGTCTGGCACAGATACGCAGTATTTT.

V gene TRBV19 combines with J gene TRBJ1-2; a weak D match, TRBD1 (6 bases). Germline values: CDR1 LNHDA, CDR2 SQIVND (reference sequence). This CDR3 spans 15 amino acids. Trimming shortened V by 3 bases and J by 2 bases, and 13 bases separated the two germline ends. The DNA for the CDR3 is TGTGCCAGTAGTATTACAGGGCGGAGGAACTATGGCTACACCTTC. As protein: CASSITGRRNYGYTF.

A remark on this clone: One end of the junction does not line up with germline, which may come from a read error. This sequence joins TRBV7-9 and TRBJ1-1, with D possibly matching TRBD1 (5 bases). Germline lookup yields CDR1 SEHNR and CDR2 FQNEAQ (reference sequence). The CDR3 length is 12 residues. The CDR3 loop is CSSSPAGAEAFF. The CDR3 DNA sequence: TGTTCCAGCAGCCCAGCGGGGGCTGAAGCTTTCTTT.

This rearrangement joins TRBV29-1 to TRBJ2-1; D is possibly TRBD2 (5 bases). Germline V gives CDR1 SQVTM, CDR2 ANQGSEA. V was trimmed by 7 bases and J by 0 bases, leaving 10 bases between them. The CDR3 has 13 amino acids. The CDR3 region has the DNA TGCAGCGCCCGGGGTAGCTCCTACAATGAGCAGTTCTTC. Amino acids: CSARGSSYNEQFF.

The V call is TRBV4-2, the J call TRBJ2-2; tentatively, D is TRBD1 (5 bases). V dropped 4 bases and J dropped 5 bases, with 14 bases sitting between them. Germline V gene sequence: CDR1 LGHNA, CDR2 YNFKEQ. The CDR3 runs 15 residues. This chain's CDR3 is CASSPGAVLTGELFF. CDR3 sequence (DNA): TGTGCCAGCAGCCCTGGGGCCGTCCTAACCGGGGAGCTGTTTTTT.

This clone was seen a few times. This sequence joins TRBV18 and TRBJ1-5; D is uncertain. CDR1 is KGHSH, CDR2 LQKENI, per germline. CDR3 length equals 15 residues. V was clipped by 3 bases and J by 4 bases, with 13 bases between them. This CDR3 is CASSPGSSRNQPQHF. The CDR3, as DNA: TGTGCCAGCTCACCGGGCAGCAGTCGTAATCAGCCCCAGCATTTT.

V is TRBV27 and J is TRBJ2-7; a possible D gene is TRBD2 (6 bases). Germline V gene lookup returns CDR1 MNHEY and CDR2 SMNVEV (reference sequence). CDR3 length: 12 amino acids. CDR3 sequence reads: CAGRDGPYEQYF. In nucleotides, the CDR3 is TGTGCTGGGCGGGACGGCCCCTACGAGCAGTACTTC.

This clone has a handful of counts. The chain carries TRBV5-4 and TRBJ1-1; D possibly corresponds to TRBD1 (6 bases). The CDR3 spans 15 residues. CDR1 and CDR2 from the germline V gene are SGHNT and YYREEE (reference sequence). V lost 3 bases to trimming and J lost 4 bases, with 16 bases between them. The CDR3 nucleotides are TGTGCCAGCAGCTCCTTACAGGGTGTCGGCACTGAAGCTTTCTTT. It yields the protein CASSSLQGVGTEAFF.

This chain joins TRBV25-1 and TRBJ1-5, with a tentative D call TRBD1 (5 bases). The CDR3 consists of 16 residues. In germline, CDR1 is MGHDK, CDR2 SYGVNS. V dropped 2 bases and J dropped 6 bases, with 17 bases sitting between them. CDR3: CASSERVRRVGQPQHF. DNA for the CDR3: TGTGCCAGCAGTGAAAGGGTCCGCAGGGTGGGTCAGCCCCAGCATTTT.